The entry that follows covers one T cell receptor beta chain sequence. The clone's antigen remains unknown. The input lacks base qualities; no much larger clone sits a single base away. TCR CDR3 regions were amplified from genomic DNA by multiplex PCR using the deep immunoSEQ assay. For each cell subset, the extracted genomic DNA was distributed evenly across all wells of several immunoSEQ 96-well plates, and each plate served as one replicate. For sorted subsets, approximately 190 ng of genomic DNA, equivalent to around 29,000 T cell genomes, went into each replicate PCR. The purified libraries were quantified using a Qubit 3.0 fluorometer, sized with a Bioanalyzer 2100, and then quantified again using the KAPA Library Quantification kit. A separate single-read 150-cycle Illumina NextSeq 550 flow cell was used to sequence each immunoSEQ 96-well plate. The paper's data handling went like this. Because the immunoSEQ output held only junctional sequences and lacked quality scores, the filtering could not match the filtering applied to full-length reads. To assign V/J genes and CDR3, sequences were annotated using PyIR, a Python wrapper for IgBLAST v1.9, with IMGT germline references. Reads were removed for weak V/J assignments (E-value above 1e-6), missing CDR3, stop codons, out-of-frame junctions, or ambiguous translated residues. V3J clonotypes were defined by identical inferred V gene, J gene, and CDR3 amino acid sequence. To compute the percentage overlap between repertoires, the number of shared unique clonotypes was divided by the size of the smaller repertoire. Richness of each repertoire was evaluated using RTK rarefaction, the Chao1 estimator, and Recon v2.1 estimates of unobserved clonotypes. Generation probabilities were computed with OLGA for all TCRbeta clonotypes obtained by the gDNA method from a few donors. TCRdb obtained this table from immuneACCESS and retained in-frame rearrangements with V and J assigned. These tables miss some clones; where compared with another copy, unresolved V genes account for less than half of the shortfall, and the remainder is unexplained. V and J calls and clone size are those listed in that table; D and trimming were worked out from the DNA. The sample table shows roughly 760,000 clones, and approximately 79% are seen once. About 1.8% of the sample is in the top ten clones.

The data were taken from a study of shared clonotypes between healthy human individuals (dated by TCRdb to about 2020). In terms of the full investigation: A few men and a couple of women, aged 18 to 49 years, made up the cohort. To estimate repertoire size and how much clonotype sharing occurs between individuals, the study deeply sequenced the blood TCR repertoires of five healthy adults. Leukapheresis yielded between about 0.94 and 9 billion PBMCs per donor. For each donor, three plates each were used for CD4 naive and CD4 memory, two plates were used for CD8 naive, and one plate was used for CD8 memory. To increase sequencing depth and limit assay-specific biases, TCR repertoire library preparation and sequencing were carried out by different laboratories using diverse techniques. What the research found in general, with its limitations: Pairwise subsampling led to the expectation that sequencing depth would affect the degree of clonotype sharing among donors. Naive subsets generally had larger estimated clonotype richness than memory subsets did. Clonotypes shared by all four sorted-subset donors showed higher generation probabilities than non-shared clonotypes. Even with the large sequencing depth, rarefaction of the sorted-subset datasets indicated that sequencing was incomplete. When a few donors were compared, the shared fraction of clonotypes was about 5.2% for naive CD4, approximately 3.5% for naive CD8, roughly 2.5% for memory CD4, and less than 0.45% for memory CD8. Sampling was restricted to blood, and TCR repertoires in tissues likely differ from the TCR repertoires found in blood. The genetic and exposure-history diversity represented was limited by the small number of donors.

From its cysteine to its phenylalanine, the CDR3 spans 15 amino acids. Only the CDR3 part of the read is kept: 45 bases, read in frame from the first base. CDR1 and CDR2 are read off the germline V gene as SGDLS and YYNGEE. V is trimmed back by 0 bases and J by 6 bases, and the junction contains 5 bases that no gene match accounts for. The donors were healthy, HIV-negative adults who had no recently reported acute infections or vaccinations. Every donor was a Caucasian adult living in Nashville, Tennessee, USA. CD4+ T cells were enriched by magnetic negative selection, after which naive cells were positively selected on CD45RA and the negative fraction was taken as the memory subset. Blood was collected by leukapheresis, and PBMCs were isolated by Ficoll-Histopaque density gradient centrifugation and then cryopreserved in liquid nitrogen vapor phase. Analytical flow cytometry was used to check the purity and quantity of each magnetically sorted T cell population. From each sorted fraction, genomic DNA was isolated and quantified by UV absorbance on a Nanodrop 2000c.

The sequence was obtained from a woman aged 30 to 39 in good health. This chain is built from TRBV9 and TRBJ2-2, with 7 middle bases fitting TRBD1. The sequencing sample was made of memory CD4+ T cells sorted from blood. The cell subset or site label, as the study defines it: CD45RA-negative fraction. The DNA sequence follows: TGTGCCAGCAGCGTAGGAGACAGGGTCTCCGGGGAGCTGTTTTTT. The resulting protein is CASSVGDRVSGELFF.